A single TCR beta chain is shown here with its context. The antigen is not known. Making TCR cDNA involved 5'RACE template switching, which added UMIs and a universal primer site. TCRdb passed the 5' RACE reads through MiXCR, listing each CDR3 protein once. The profile shows fewer than 450,000 distinct CDR3 sequences, 3% to 4.5% of them singletons. This specimen comes from a study of T cells after yellow fever vaccination. General study points: The booster saw the reappearance of most primary-vaccination clones (roughly 96% CD4, almost 90% CD8). From the bulk population, abundant clonotypes could contaminate and appear within FACS-sorted repertoires.

Specimen: PBMCs, collected 5 days after the yellow fever booster vaccination. The TCR originated in a man aged 18 to 29 who received the YFV17D yellow fever vaccine.

Here the CDR3 reads CASSLGGADGNTIYF. DNA for the CDR3: TGTGCCAGCAGCTTGGGAGGGGCAGACGGAAACACCATATATTTT. V and J are TRBV5-4 and TRBJ1-3; D is perhaps TRBD1 (5 bases). Germline CDR1 reads SGHNT; CDR2 reads YYREEE (reference sequence). CDR3 length: 15 residues. V was cut by 0 bases and J by 4 bases, with 11 bases left in between.